The 12 T cell receptor beta chains given below trace back to one sample, sequenced in a study of T cell responses to AZD1222 COVID-19 vaccine. The repertoire was sequenced with immunoSEQ multiplex PCR; TCRdb's copy has only in-frame clones and lacks some. Of 90,000 or so clones in the sample, approximately 89% were seen once. The sample in question was peripheral blood, obtained 28 days after the second AZD1222 dose. The receptors shown here come from an adult who received the AZD1222 COVID-19 vaccine.

This clone occurred once. The chain links TRBV28 to TRBJ2-3; D is unresolved. The V and J ends lost 7 bases and 5 bases respectively, with 4 bases between them. Germline V gene data show CDR1 as MDHEN and CDR2 as SYDVKM. The length of the CDR3 is 10 residues. CDR3 DNA sequence: TGTGCCAGCACTGGAGATACGCAGTATTTT. Residues: CASTGDTQYF.

The chain combines TRBV10-3 with TRBJ2-7; D remains unclear. Per the germline V gene, CDR1 is ENHRY and CDR2 is SYGVKD. The CDR3 consists of 12 residues. V was clipped by 2 bases and J by 4 bases, with 6 bases between them. CDR3 amino acids: CAISEVAYEQYF. CDR3 bases: TGTGCCATCAGTGAGGTTGCGTACGAGCAGTACTTC.

The rearrangement links TRBV5-1 to TRBJ2-2; a possible D gene is TRBD2 (5 bases). Germline V gives CDR1 SGHRS, CDR2 YFSETQ. V was pared by 2 bases and J by 5 bases, with 10 bases between. This CDR3 has 14 amino acids. CDR3 sequence: CASSLRTGTGELFF. CDR3 nucleotide sequence: TGCGCCAGCAGCTTAAGGACTGGGACCGGGGAGCTGTTTTTT.

The CDR3 is CASSVVAQGISEAFF. Written as DNA, the CDR3 is TGTGCCAGCAGCGTAGTGGCACAGGGGATCTCTGAAGCTTTCTTT. The chain has TRBV9 and TRBJ1-1; TRBD1 agrees at 7 bases. Germline lookup yields CDR1 SGDLS and CDR2 YYNGEE. The CDR3 totals 15 residues. Germline trimming cut 0 bases from V and 6 bases from J; bases unmatched to any gene: 8.

This sequence joins TRBV6-2 or TRBV6-3 and TRBJ1-1; D uncertain. CDR3 size: 13 residues. V dropped 5 bases and J dropped 1 base, with 8 bases sitting between them. Per the germline V gene, CDR1 is MNHEY and CDR2 is SVGEGT. CDR3 nucleotide sequence: TGTGCCAGCAGTAAACATGAGAACACTGAAGCTTTCTTT. It yields the protein CASSKHENTEAFF.

The chain couples TRBV7-9 to TRBJ1-1; 9 bases agree with TRBD1. This CDR3 spans 15 amino acids. With V trimmed by 5 bases and J by 4 bases, 8 bases remained unmatched. CDR1 SEHNR and CDR2 FQNEAQ come from the germline V gene (reference sequence). This CDR3 reads CASSQSTGGTTEAFF. In DNA form, the CDR3 reads TGTGCCAGCAGCCAGTCGACAGGGGGTACCACTGAAGCTTTCTTT.

The chain couples TRBV20-1 to TRBJ1-1, with D unresolved. Per germline, CDR1 DFQATT and CDR2 SNEGSKA (reference sequence). V was clipped by 0 bases and J by 7 bases, with 6 bases between them. The CDR3 loop spans 11 amino acids. CDR3 nucleotide sequence: TGCAGTGCTAGAGATCGAGGTGAAGCTTTCTTT. Protein: CSARDRGEAFF.

The chain employs TRBV30 and TRBJ2-7; 7 bases are shared with TRBD1. J was trimmed by 5 bases and V by 5 bases; bases with no gene match: 6. CDR3 size: 12 residues. The germline CDR1 and CDR2 sequences are GTSNPN and SVGIG (reference sequence). The CDR3 sequence is CAWGEGAHEQYF. The CDR3 nucleotides are TGTGCCTGGGGCGAGGGGGCCCACGAGCAGTACTTC.

The chain is built from TRBV18 and TRBJ2-7; D perhaps matches TRBD1 (5 bases). Germline lookup yields CDR1 KGHSH and CDR2 LQKENI. CDR3 size: 15 residues. Trimming left V 3 bases short and J 0 bases short, with 12 bases between. The CDR3 DNA is TGTGCCAGCTCACCGGGGCTAATGAGCTCCTACGAGCAGTACTTC. It encodes CASSPGLMSSYEQYF.

This clone was seen once. The rearrangement joins TRBV7-2 to TRBJ1-1; 7 nucleotides match TRBD1. The V gene's germline CDR1 is SGHTA and CDR2 FQGNSA. V shed 0 bases and J 5 bases; nucleotides not matched to a gene: 9. The CDR3 contains 16 residues. CDR3 sequence reads: CASSLALQGPGTEAFF. CDR3 nucleotide sequence: TGTGCCAGCAGCTTAGCACTACAGGGGCCGGGTACTGAAGCTTTCTTT.

The rearrangement uses TRBV27 and TRBJ1-1; a weak D match, TRBD1 (5 bases). The CDR3 has 15 residues. Germline-derived CDR1 and CDR2 are MNHEY and SMNVEV (reference sequence). Trimming took 6 bases from V and 1 from J, leaving 15 bases between them. The DNA for the CDR3 is TGTGCCAGCAGCCTGGATCGGAGGGGGAACACTGAAGCTTTCTTT. This translates into CASSLDRRGNTEAFF.

The J gene is TRBJ2-3, the V gene TRBV6-1; 10 positions agree with TRBD1. Trimming took 1 base from V and 6 from J; bases not matched to a gene: 10. The CDR3 is made up of 17 amino acids. Germline CDR1 and CDR2: MNHNS and SASEGT. This CDR3 is CASSEEGRDRGKDTQYF. In nucleotides, the CDR3 is TGTGCCAGCAGTGAAGAGGGTAGGGACAGGGGTAAGGATACGCAGTATTTT.